Following are 10 T cell receptor beta chains from one sample sequenced in a study of blood T cell repertoires in COVID-19. Using immunoSEQ multiplex PCR, the repertoire was profiled, and TCRdb retains in-frame clones only, with some absent. The profile shows more than 200,000 clones, 80% to 90% of them singletons. Material: peripheral blood. The receptors here all came from a man in his forties with acute or convalescent COVID-19.

About this clone: Other nucleotide sequences in the sample specify the same CDR3. The rearrangement joins TRBV27 to TRBJ2-7; 12 nucleotides match TRBD1. This CDR3 has 14 residues. The germline gives CDR1 MNHEY, CDR2 SMNVEV (reference sequence). Trimming at V came to 5 bases and at J to 5 bases, leaving 4 bases not matched to a gene. The CDR3 DNA reads TGTGCCAGCAGTCCCGGGACAGGGGGCCACGAGCAGTACTTC. Translating gives CASSPGTGGHEQYF.

The V call is TRBV28, the J call TRBJ2-7, with D possibly TRBD1 on 5 matching bases. Trimming cost V 3 bases and J 11 bases, with 14 bases left between them. CDR3 size: 12 residues. From germline, CDR1 is MDHEN and CDR2 SYDVKM. CDR3: CASSFSLAQEYF. As DNA, the CDR3 is TGTGCCAGCAGTTTCTCTTTAGCACAGGAGTACTTC.

The chain is built from TRBV7-2 and TRBJ2-1; weak D call: TRBD2 (5 bases). With 4 bases removed from V and 1 base from J, the gap between germline ends came to 11 bases. The CDR3 has 15 amino acids. CDR1 is SGHTA, CDR2 FQGNSA, per germline. The DNA for the CDR3 is TGTGCCAGCAGCTCGGACTGGGTGTCCTACAATGAGCAGTTCTTC. This encodes CASSSDWVSYNEQFF.

The genes are TRBV28 and TRBJ2-5; tentative D call: TRBD2 (5 bases). This CDR3 comprises 16 residues. Trimming took off 8 bases at V and 2 bases at J, with 21 bases between the two ends. Germline assignment: CDR1 MDHEN and CDR2 SYDVKM. CDR3 in DNA: TGTGCCAGCGAGATGAATAGCGTCCCAGCTCAAGAGACCCAGTACTTC. The encoded protein is CASEMNSVPAQETQYF.

The chain couples TRBV7-7 to TRBJ1-2; D unresolved. Germline V lookup: CDR1 SSHAT, CDR2 FNYEAQ (reference sequence). V was pared by 5 bases and J by 8 bases, with 15 bases between. This CDR3 comprises 13 residues. Here the CDR3 DNA reads TGTGCCAGCAGCCCGGGTGAGTCAAAGGGCTACACCTTC. Its translation: CASSPGESKGYTF.

This chain uses TRBV6-5 with TRBJ2-2, with D hard to call. From germline, CDR1 is MNHEY and CDR2 SVGAGI. Between the trimmed V and J ends, which lost 8 bases and 6 bases, there was a span of 13 bases. CDR3 length: 13 amino acids. DNA for the CDR3: TGTGCCAGCCGGCCCCCGACATCCGGGGAGCTGTTTTTT. Its translation is CASRPPTSGELFF.

V is TRBV27 and J is TRBJ1-1; 7 bases align to TRBD1. The CDR3 sequence is 11 residues long. Per germline, CDR1 MNHEY and CDR2 SMNVEV (reference sequence). V dropped 5 bases and J dropped 10; count of bases not matched to a gene: 4. The CDR3 protein is CASSQGEAAFF. CDR3 DNA: TGTGCCAGCAGTCAGGGGGAGGCAGCTTTCTTT.

This chain links TRBV6-1 with TRBJ1-3, with TRBD1 as a possible D gene (6 bases). The CDR3 is 16 amino acids. Germline CDR1 reads MNHNS; CDR2 reads SASEGT. Trimming shortened V by 3 bases and J by 1 base, and 13 bases separated the two germline ends. The CDR3 coding sequence is TGTGCCAGCAGTGACTTCCTCAGGGGATCTGGAAACACCATATATTTT. Translated: CASSDFLRGSGNTIYF.

The chain links TRBV5-4 to TRBJ2-1; 11 bases fit TRBD2. After removal of 6 bases from V and 0 bases from J, the junction contained 5 bases not matched to a gene. This CDR3 spans 16 amino acids. Germline-derived CDR1 and CDR2 are SGHNT and YYREEE (reference sequence). The CDR3 sequence is CASTDLAGGSYNEQFF. As DNA, the CDR3 is TGTGCCAGCACCGACCTAGCGGGGGGCTCCTACAATGAGCAGTTCTTC.

The V gene is TRBV6-5, the J gene TRBJ1-1; 10 bases map to TRBD1. V shed 4 bases, J shed 5 bases, and the junction held 7 bases outside the gene matches. Germline V gene data show CDR1 as MNHEY and CDR2 as SVGAGI. This CDR3 region has 15 residues. The DNA for the CDR3 is TGTGCCAGCAGTTTCGCGGGACAGGGGAGGACTGAAGCTTTCTTT. It is translated as CASSFAGQGRTEAFF.